What follows are 4 T cell receptor beta chains derived from one specimen sequenced in a study of blood T cell repertoires in COVID-19. Produced via immunoSEQ multiplex PCR; TCRdb's table is partial and in-frame only. This table holds 150,000 to 200,000 clones, roughly 87% found once. The sequencing input was PBMCs or T cells enriched from blood (not recorded which). These receptors originate from a human donor with acute COVID-19. The donor label of this sample is uncertain.

V and J are TRBV12-5 and TRBJ2-1, with D perhaps matching TRBD2 (7 bases). Germline V CDR1 and CDR2: LGHNT, FRNRAP. The CDR3 spans 17 residues. V lost 8 bases and J lost 0, with 20 bases in between. CDR3 in amino acids: CASLLKGGPSSYNEQFF. The CDR3 DNA sequence: TGTGCTAGTCTACTAAAGGGGGGGCCAAGCTCCTACAATGAGCAGTTCTTC.

The chain joins TRBV2 to TRBJ1-2; TRBD1 matches at 12 bases. V shed 4 bases and J 4 bases; nucleotides not matched to a gene: 4. The CDR3 spans 15 residues. Germline V gives CDR1 SNHLY, CDR2 FYNNEI. CDR3 nucleotides: TGTGCCAGCAGTGGGGACAGGGGGCGCGGCTATGGCTACACCTTC. This gives the protein CASSGDRGRGYGYTF.

The chain has TRBV11-3 and TRBJ2-5; a weak D match, TRBD1 (6 bases). Germline V gene lookup returns CDR1 SGHNT and CDR2 YENEEA. This CDR3 has 15 amino acids. V lost 1 base and J 2 bases, leaving 11 bases between the germline ends. Written as DNA, the CDR3 is TGTGCCAGCAGCTTAGGCACAGGGTCTCAAGAGACCCAGTACTTC. Its translation is CASSLGTGSQETQYF.

This chain uses TRBV5-1 with TRBJ1-1; D ambiguous. Germline V gene sequence: CDR1 SGHRS, CDR2 YFSETQ. Trimming pared 0 bases from V and 1 base from J, leaving 7 bases between. The CDR3 totals 14 residues. The DNA of the CDR3 is TGCGCCAGCAGCTTGGTCGGGAGGAACACTGAAGCTTTCTTT. Translation: CASSLVGRNTEAFF.